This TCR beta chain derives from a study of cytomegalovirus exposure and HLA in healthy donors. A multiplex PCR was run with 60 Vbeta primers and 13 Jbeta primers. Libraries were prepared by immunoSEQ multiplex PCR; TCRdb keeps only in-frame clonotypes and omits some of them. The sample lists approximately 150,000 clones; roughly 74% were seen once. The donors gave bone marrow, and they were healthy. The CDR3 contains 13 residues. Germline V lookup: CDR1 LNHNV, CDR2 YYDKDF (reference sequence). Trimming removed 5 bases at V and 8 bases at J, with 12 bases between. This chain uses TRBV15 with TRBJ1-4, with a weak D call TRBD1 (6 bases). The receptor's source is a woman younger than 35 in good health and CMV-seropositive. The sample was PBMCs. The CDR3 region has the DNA TGTGCCACCAGCCGGGACAAGGGAGAAAAACTGTTTTTT. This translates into CATSRDKGEKLFF.